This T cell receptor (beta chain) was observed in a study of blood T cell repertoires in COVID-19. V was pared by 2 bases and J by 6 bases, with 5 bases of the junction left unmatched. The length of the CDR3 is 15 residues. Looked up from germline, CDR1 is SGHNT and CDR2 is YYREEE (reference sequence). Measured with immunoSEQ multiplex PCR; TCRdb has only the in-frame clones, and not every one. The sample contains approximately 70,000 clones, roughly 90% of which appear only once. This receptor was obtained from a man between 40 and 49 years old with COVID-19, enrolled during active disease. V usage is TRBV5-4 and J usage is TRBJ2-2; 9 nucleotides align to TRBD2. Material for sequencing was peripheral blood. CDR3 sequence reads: CASSFLSGGPGELFF. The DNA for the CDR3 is TGTGCCAGCAGCTTCCTTAGCGGGGGCCCCGGGGAGCTGTTTTTT.